The 14 T cell receptor beta chains below come from one sample, sequenced in a study of blood T cell repertoires in COVID-19. Produced via immunoSEQ multiplex PCR; TCRdb's table is partial and in-frame only. Among 100,000 or so clones listed, under 90% were seen once. Sequenced sample: peripheral blood. All receptors derive from a human donor in a cohort sampled during active COVID-19.

V is TRBV2 and J is TRBJ2-7; tentative D call: TRBD1 (6 bases). The CDR3 sequence is 14 residues long. The germline V gene has CDR1 SNHLY and CDR2 FYNNEI. The V end was cut by 4 bases, the J end by 5 bases, with 15 bases between. The chain's CDR3 is CASSALLGADEQYF. CDR3 nucleotides: TGTGCCAGCAGTGCCCTACTGGGGGCCGACGAGCAGTACTTC.

The chain combines TRBV5-1 with TRBJ2-7, with D maybe TRBD1 (6 bases). The CDR3 covers 14 residues. Germline CDR1 reads SGHRS; CDR2 reads YFSETQ. V lost 5 bases and J lost 3, with 15 bases in between. This CDR3 reads CASSLSAGDYEQYF. The CDR3 nucleotides read TGCGCCAGCAGTTTGAGCGCAGGGGACTACGAGCAGTACTTC.

The J gene is TRBJ1-2, the V gene TRBV28; tentatively, D is TRBD1 (6 bases). The germline CDR1 and CDR2 sequences are MDHEN and SYDVKM. V was clipped by 3 bases and J by 5 bases, with 22 bases between them. The CDR3 runs 17 residues. CDR3 nucleotide sequence: TGTGCCAGCAGTTTTAGGGACATTTCCCTATCTGGGTATGGCTACACCTTC. Protein sequence: CASSFRDISLSGYGYTF.

This sequence joins TRBV7-2 and TRBJ2-7; D perhaps matches TRBD1 (6 bases). V lost 0 bases, J lost 4 bases, and 19 bases lay in between. The CDR3 sequence is 17 residues long. Germline V lookup: CDR1 SGHTA, CDR2 FQGNSA. CDR3 sequence reads: CASSLARGGGDLYEQYF. In DNA, the CDR3 is TGTGCCAGCAGCTTAGCGCGTGGGGGCGGAGATCTTTACGAGCAGTACTTC.

V gene TRBV25-1 combines with J gene TRBJ1-1, with a possible D match to TRBD1 (5 bases). Deletions cut 4 bases from V and 3 bases from J, with 21 bases between. The CDR3 sequence is 17 residues long. The germline gives CDR1 MGHDK, CDR2 SYGVNS. DNA for the CDR3: TGTGCCAGCAGTGCCCACCGGGGGGGGATTAGTGACACTGAAGCTTTCTTT. Its translation is CASSAHRGGISDTEAFF.

This chain uses TRBV19 with TRBJ2-5; 8 bases are a match to TRBD1. The germline gives CDR1 LNHDA, CDR2 SQIVND (reference sequence). The ends lost 6 bases at V and 2 bases at J; junction bases unmatched: 8. The CDR3 spans 15 residues. The CDR3 spells CASRPGTGVQETQYF. The CDR3 bases are TGTGCCAGTAGACCAGGGACAGGCGTGCAAGAGACCCAGTACTTC.

The V gene is TRBV28, the J gene TRBJ1-4; D call uncertain. Trimming cost V 7 bases and J 10 bases, with 13 bases left between them. Germline CDR1 reads MDHEN; CDR2 reads SYDVKM. The CDR3 has 12 residues. The chain's CDR3 is CASNRGRGKLFF. The CDR3 region has the DNA TGTGCCAGCAACCGGGGTCGAGGAAAACTGTTTTTT.

This sequence joins TRBV18 and TRBJ2-6, with a weak D call TRBD1 (5 bases). Trimming cost V 4 bases and J 3 bases, with 10 bases left between them. Germline-derived CDR1 and CDR2 are KGHSH and LQKENI. This CDR3 has 15 residues. The CDR3 is CASSRARDGANVLTF. DNA of the CDR3: TGTGCCAGCTCACGGGCCAGGGATGGGGCCAACGTCCTGACTTTC.

The gene calls are TRBV28 and TRBJ1-3; D not certain. Germline V CDR1 and CDR2: MDHEN, SYDVKM. The CDR3 consists of 15 residues. V lost 6 bases and J 3 bases, leaving 15 bases between the germline ends. The CDR3 sequence: CASRATEPFGNTIYF. The CDR3 nucleotides read TGTGCCAGCAGAGCGACGGAGCCCTTTGGAAACACCATATATTTT.

The chain employs TRBV28 and TRBJ1-6, with D hard to call. The germline V and J ends were trimmed by 5 bases and 6 bases, with 5 bases remaining between them. Looked up from germline, CDR1 is MDHEN and CDR2 is SYDVKM. The CDR3 is 12 residues long. The CDR3 DNA reads as TGTGCCAGCAGTCTCGTTAATTCACCCCTCCACTTT. It is translated as CASSLVNSPLHF.

The sample holds a few counts of this clone. This chain connects TRBV5-1 to TRBJ1-6; D may be TRBD1 (6 bases). Germline assignment: CDR1 SGHRS and CDR2 YFSETQ. CDR3 length: 13 residues. V lost 4 bases to trimming and J lost 8 bases, with 10 bases between them. The CDR3 DNA sequence: TGCGCCAGCAGCCTCAACAGGGATTCACCCCTCCACTTT. Translation gives CASSLNRDSPLHF.

This chain links TRBV27 with TRBJ2-7; 8 bases are shared with TRBD1. The CDR3 runs to 15 residues. V shed 3 bases and J 3 bases; nucleotides not matched to a gene: 7. The germline V gene has CDR1 MNHEY and CDR2 SMNVEV (reference sequence). The CDR3 sequence: CASSFRPDRGYEQYF. As DNA, the CDR3 is TGTGCCAGCAGTTTCCGGCCCGACAGGGGCTACGAGCAGTACTTC.

V and J are TRBV14 and TRBJ2-1, with 11 bases aligning to TRBD2. Losses at the gene ends were 1 base for V and 4 bases for J; bases not matched to a gene: 3. CDR1 and CDR2 from the germline V gene are SGHDN and FVKESK. The CDR3 length is 16 residues. The CDR3 coding sequence is TGTGCCAGCAGCCAAGCGACTAGCGGGGATTACAATGAGCAGTTCTTC. Translation gives CASSQATSGDYNEQFF.

The chain couples TRBV5-1 to TRBJ1-1, with D possibly matching TRBD1 (5 bases). CDR1 and CDR2 from the germline V gene are SGHRS and YFSETQ. V gave up 4 bases and J gave up 1 base, with 11 bases separating them. The CDR3 spans 14 residues. CDR3 DNA: TGCGCCAGCAGCAGCAATACAGGGAACACTGAAGCTTTCTTT. Amino acid sequence: CASSSNTGNTEAFF.